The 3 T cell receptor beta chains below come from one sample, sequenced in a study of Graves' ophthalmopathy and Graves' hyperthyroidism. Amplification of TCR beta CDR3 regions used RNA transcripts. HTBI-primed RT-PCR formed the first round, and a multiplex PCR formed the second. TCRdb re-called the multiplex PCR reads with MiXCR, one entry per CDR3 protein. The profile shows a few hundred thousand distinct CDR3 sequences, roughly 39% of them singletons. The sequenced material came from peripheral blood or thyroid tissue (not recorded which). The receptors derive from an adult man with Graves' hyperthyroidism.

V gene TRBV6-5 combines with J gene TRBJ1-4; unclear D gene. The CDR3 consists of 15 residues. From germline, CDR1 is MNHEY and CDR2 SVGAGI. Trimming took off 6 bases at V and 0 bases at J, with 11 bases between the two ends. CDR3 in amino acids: CASRGTAATNEKLFF. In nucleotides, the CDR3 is TGTGCCAGCAGAGGTACAGCCGCAACTAATGAAAAACTGTTTTTT.

CDR3 region: CSASQEGDSYGYTF. The DNA for the CDR3 is TGCAGTGCTAGTCAGGAGGGGGACAGCTATGGCTACACCTTC. The J gene is TRBJ1-2, the V gene TRBV20-1, with 7 positions matching TRBD1. The junction had 8 bases not matched to a gene; V was cut back by 3 bases and J by 4 bases. From germline, CDR1 is DFQATT and CDR2 SNEGSKA (reference sequence). The CDR3 contains 14 residues.

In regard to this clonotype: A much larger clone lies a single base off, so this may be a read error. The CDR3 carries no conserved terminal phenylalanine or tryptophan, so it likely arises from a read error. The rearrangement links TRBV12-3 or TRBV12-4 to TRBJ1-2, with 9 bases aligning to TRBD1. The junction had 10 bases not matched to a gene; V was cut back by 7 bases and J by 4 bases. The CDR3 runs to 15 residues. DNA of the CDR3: TGTGCCAGCAACCTTGGGGACAGGGTCGGCTATGGCTACACCCTC. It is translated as CASNLGDRVGYGYTL.